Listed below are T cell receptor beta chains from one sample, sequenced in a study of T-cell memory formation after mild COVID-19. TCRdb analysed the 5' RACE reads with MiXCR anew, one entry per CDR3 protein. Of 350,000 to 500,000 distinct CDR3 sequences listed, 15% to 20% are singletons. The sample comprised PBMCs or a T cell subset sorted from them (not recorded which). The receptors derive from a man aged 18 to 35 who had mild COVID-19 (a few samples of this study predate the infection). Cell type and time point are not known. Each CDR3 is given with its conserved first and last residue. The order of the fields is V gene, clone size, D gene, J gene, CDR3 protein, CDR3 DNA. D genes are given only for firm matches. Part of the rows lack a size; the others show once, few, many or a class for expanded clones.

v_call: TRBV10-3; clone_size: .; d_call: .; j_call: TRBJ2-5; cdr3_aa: CAISESGGNQETQYF; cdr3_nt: TGTGCCATCAGTGAGTCTGGGGGGAACCAAGAGACCCAGTACTTC
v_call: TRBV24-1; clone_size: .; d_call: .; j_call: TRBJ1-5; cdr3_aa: CATSDGASNQPQHF; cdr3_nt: TGTGCCACCAGTGATGGCGCTAGCAATCAGCCCCAGCATTTT
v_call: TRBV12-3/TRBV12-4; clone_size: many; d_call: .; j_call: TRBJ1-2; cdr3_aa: CASSQGFSYTF; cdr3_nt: TGTGCCAGCAGCCAGGGGTTTAGCTACACCTTC
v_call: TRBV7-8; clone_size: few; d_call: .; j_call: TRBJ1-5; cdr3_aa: CASSLVGRGREDSNQPQHF; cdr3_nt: TGTGCCAGCAGCTTAGTCGGCAGGGGCCGGGAAGATAGCAATCAGCCCCAGCATTTT
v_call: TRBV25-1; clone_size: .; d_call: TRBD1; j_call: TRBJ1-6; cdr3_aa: CASSADREASPLHF; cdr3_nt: TGTGCCAGCAGTGCTGACAGGGAGGCTTCACCCCTCCACTTT
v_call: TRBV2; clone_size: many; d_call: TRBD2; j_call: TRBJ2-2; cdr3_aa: CASSEGLAGANTGELFF; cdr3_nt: TGTGCCAGCAGCGAGGGACTAGCGGGGGCGAACACCGGGGAGCTGTTTTTT
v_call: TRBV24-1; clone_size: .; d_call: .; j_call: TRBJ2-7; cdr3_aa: CATSDLRGHEQYF; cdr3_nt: TGTGCCACCAGTGATTTGCGGGGGCACGAGCAGTACTTC
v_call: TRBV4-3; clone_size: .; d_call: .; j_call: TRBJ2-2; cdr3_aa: CASSPYRVANTGELFF; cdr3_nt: TGCGCCAGCAGCCCCTACAGGGTAGCGAACACCGGGGAGCTGTTTTTT
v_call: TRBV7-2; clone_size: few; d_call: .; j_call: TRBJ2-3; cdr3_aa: CASSTRRDTQYF; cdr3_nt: TGTGCCAGCAGCACGCGCCGAGATACGCAGTATTTT
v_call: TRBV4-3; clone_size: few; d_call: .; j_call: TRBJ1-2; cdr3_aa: CASSGLSGYTF; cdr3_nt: TGCGCCAGCAGCGGACTGTCTGGCTACACCTTC
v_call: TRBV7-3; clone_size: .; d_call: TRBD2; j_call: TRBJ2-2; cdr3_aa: CASSSSGGTGELFF; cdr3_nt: TGTGCCAGCAGTTCTAGCGGGGGGACCGGGGAGCTGTTTTTT
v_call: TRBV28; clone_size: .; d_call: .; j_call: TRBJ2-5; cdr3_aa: CASSLGDRANRETQYF; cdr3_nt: TGTGCCAGCAGTTTGGGGGACCGCGCAAATAGAGAGACCCAGTACTTC
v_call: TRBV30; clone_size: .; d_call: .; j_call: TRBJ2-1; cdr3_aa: CAWGTVTYNEQFF; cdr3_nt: TGTGCCTGGGGGACTGTCACCTACAATGAGCAGTTCTTC
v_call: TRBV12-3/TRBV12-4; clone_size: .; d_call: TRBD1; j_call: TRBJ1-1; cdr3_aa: CASSATGTGIRFTEAFF; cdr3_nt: TGTGCCAGCAGTGCGACCGGGACAGGGATCAGATTCACTGAAGCTTTCTTT
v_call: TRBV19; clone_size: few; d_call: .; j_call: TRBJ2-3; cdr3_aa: CASSIRATSPGTDTQYF; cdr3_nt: TGTGCCAGTAGTATAAGGGCTACCTCGCCGGGCACAGATACGCAGTATTTT
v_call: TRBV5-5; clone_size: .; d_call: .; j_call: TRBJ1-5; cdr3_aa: CASSLVPRDNQPQHF; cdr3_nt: TGTGCCAGCAGCTTGGTCCCAAGGGACAATCAGCCCCAGCATTTT
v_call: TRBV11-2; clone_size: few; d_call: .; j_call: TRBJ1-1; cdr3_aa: CASSLRTQAEGSEAFF; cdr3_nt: TGTGCCAGCAGCCTAAGGACCCAGGCGGAGGGCTCCGAAGCTTTCTTT
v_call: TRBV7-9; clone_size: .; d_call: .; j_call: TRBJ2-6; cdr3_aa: CASSPSSGDNVLTF; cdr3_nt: TGTGCCAGCAGCCCGTCCTCTGGGGACAACGTCCTGACTTTC
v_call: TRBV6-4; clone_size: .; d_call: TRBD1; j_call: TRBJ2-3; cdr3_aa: CASSRFEGATDTQYF; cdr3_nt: TGTGCCAGCAGTCGATTCGAGGGGGCCACAGATACGCAGTATTTT
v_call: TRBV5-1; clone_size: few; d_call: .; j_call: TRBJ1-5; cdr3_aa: CASRASGGGNQPQHF; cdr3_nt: TGCGCCAGCAGGGCGAGTGGCGGCGGCAATCAGCCCCAGCATTTT
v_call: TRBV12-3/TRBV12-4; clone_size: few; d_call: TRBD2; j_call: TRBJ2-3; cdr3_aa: CASSALGGEAPIWEGDHTDTQYF; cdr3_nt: TGTGCCAGCAGTGCTCTCGGGGGGGAAGCTCCCATCTGGGAGGGAGACCACACAGATACGCAGTATTTT
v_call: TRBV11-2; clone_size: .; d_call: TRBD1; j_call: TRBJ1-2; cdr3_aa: CASSYGQGLYGYTF; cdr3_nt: TGTGCCAGCAGCTACGGACAGGGACTCTATGGCTACACCTTC
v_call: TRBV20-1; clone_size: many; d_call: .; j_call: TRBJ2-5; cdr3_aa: CSASRAQETQYF; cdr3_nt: TGCAGTGCATCCAGGGCCCAAGAGACCCAGTACTTC
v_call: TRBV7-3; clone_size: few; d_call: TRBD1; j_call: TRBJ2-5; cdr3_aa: CASSRTGTGEETQYF; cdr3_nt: TGTGCCAGCAGCCGGACCGGGACAGGGGAGGAGACCCAGTACTTC
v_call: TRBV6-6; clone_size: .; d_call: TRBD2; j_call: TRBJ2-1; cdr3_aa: CASRSGGSSYNEQFF; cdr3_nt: TGTGCCAGCAGAAGCGGGGGGAGCTCCTACAATGAGCAGTTCTTC
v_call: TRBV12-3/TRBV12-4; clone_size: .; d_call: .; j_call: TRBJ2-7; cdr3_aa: CASSFEIAEAYEQYF; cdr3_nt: TGTGCCAGCAGTTTCGAGATAGCGGAGGCCTACGAGCAGTACTTC
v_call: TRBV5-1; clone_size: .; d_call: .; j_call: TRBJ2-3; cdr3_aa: CASSFTRASVTDTQYF; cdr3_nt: TGCGCCAGCAGCTTTACTCGGGCCTCCGTCACAGATACGCAGTATTTT
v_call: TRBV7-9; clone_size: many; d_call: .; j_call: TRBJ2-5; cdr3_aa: CASSFAHPETQYF; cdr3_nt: TGTGCCAGCAGCTTCGCCCACCCCGAGACCCAGTACTTC
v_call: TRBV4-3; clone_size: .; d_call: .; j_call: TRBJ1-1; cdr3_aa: CASSQEWGWKAFF; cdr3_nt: TGCGCCAGCAGCCAAGAATGGGGGTGGAAAGCTTTCTTT
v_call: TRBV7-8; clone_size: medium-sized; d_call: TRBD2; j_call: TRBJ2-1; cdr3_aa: CASSLALIAGFSYNEQFF; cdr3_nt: TGTGCCAGCAGCTTAGCGCTTATAGCGGGGTTCTCCTACAATGAGCAGTTCTTC
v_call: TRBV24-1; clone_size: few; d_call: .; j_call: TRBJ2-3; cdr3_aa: CATSAGQVADTQYF; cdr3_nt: TGTGCCACCAGTGCAGGGCAGGTGGCAGATACGCAGTATTTT
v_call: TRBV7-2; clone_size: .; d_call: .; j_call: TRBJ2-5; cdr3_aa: CASSQLRGDTQYF; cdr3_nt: TGTGCCAGCAGCCAGCTTCGGGGCGATACCCAGTACTTC
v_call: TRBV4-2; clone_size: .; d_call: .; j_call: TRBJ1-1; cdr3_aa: CASSQAIITEAFF; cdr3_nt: TGTGCCAGCAGCCAAGCCATTATCACTGAAGCTTTCTTT